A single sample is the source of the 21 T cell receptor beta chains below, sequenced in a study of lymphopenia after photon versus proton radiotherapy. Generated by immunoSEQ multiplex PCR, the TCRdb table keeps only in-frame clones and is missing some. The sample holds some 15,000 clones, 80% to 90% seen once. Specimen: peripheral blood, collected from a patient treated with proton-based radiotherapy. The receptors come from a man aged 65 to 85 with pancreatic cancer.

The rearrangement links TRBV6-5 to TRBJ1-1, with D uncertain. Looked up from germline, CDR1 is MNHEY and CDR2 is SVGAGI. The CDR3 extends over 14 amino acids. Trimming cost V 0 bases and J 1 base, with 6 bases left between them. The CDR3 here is CASSYSAGNTEAFF. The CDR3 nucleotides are TGTGCCAGCAGTTACTCGGCAGGGAACACTGAAGCTTTCTTT.

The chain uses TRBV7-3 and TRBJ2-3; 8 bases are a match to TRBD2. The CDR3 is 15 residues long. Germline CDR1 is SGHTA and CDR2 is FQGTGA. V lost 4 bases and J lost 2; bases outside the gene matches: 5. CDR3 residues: CASSYLAGYTDTQYF. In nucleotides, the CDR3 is TGTGCCAGCAGCTATCTAGCGGGTTACACAGATACGCAGTATTTT.

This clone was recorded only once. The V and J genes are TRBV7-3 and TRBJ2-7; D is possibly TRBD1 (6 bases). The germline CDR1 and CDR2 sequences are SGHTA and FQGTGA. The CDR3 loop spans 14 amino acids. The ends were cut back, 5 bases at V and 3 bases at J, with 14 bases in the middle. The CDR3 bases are TGTGCCAGCAGCCCGGTCAGGGGTTTCTACGAGCAGTACTTC. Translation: CASSPVRGFYEQYF.

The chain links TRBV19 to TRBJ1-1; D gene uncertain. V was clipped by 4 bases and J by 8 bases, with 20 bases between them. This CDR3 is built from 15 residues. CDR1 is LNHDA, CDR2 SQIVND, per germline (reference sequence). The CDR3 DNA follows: TGTGCCAGTAGTACTCTTGGACTCGACTCTAGAGAAGCTTTCTTT. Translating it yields CASSTLGLDSREAFF.

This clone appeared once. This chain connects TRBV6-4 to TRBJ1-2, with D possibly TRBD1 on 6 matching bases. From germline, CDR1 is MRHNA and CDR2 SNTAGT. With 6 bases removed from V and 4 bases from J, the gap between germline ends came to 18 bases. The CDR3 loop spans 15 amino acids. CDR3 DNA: TGTGCCAGCAGCCCAAACTTACAGGGAAGCTATGGCTACACCTTC. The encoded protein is CASSPNLQGSYGYTF.

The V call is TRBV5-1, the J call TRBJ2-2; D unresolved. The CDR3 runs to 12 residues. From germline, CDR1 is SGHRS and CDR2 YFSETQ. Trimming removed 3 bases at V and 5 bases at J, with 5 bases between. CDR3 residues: CASSSWTGELFF. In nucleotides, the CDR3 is TGCGCCAGCAGCTCCTGGACCGGGGAGCTGTTTTTT.

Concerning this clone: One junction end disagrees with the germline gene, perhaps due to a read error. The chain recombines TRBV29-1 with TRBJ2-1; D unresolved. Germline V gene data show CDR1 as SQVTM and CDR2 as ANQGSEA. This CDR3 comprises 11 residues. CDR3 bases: TGCAGCATTGAGACCTACAATGAGCAGTTCTTC. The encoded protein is CSIETYNEQFF.

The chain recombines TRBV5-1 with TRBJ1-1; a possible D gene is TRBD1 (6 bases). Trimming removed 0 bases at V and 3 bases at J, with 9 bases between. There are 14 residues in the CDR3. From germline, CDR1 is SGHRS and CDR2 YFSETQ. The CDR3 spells CASSLVKGDTEAFF. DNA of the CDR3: TGCGCCAGCAGCTTGGTAAAGGGGGACACTGAAGCTTTCTTT.

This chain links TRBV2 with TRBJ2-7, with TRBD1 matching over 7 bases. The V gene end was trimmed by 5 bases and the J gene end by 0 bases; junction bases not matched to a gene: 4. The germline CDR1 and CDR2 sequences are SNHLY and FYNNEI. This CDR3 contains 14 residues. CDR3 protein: CASSKRTGSYEQYF. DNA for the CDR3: TGTGCCAGCAGTAAGAGGACAGGCTCCTACGAGCAGTACTTC.

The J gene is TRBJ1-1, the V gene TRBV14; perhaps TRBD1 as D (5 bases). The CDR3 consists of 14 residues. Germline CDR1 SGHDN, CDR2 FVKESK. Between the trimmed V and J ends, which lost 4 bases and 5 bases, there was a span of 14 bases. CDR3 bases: TGTGCCAGCAGCCGGGCCGGGGGGGAAACTGAAGCTTTCTTT. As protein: CASSRAGGETEAFF.

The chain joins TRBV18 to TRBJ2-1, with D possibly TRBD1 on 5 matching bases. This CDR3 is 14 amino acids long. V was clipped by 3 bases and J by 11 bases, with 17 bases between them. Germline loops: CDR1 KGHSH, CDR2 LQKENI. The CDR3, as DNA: TGTGCCAGCTCACCTAACTCCACCAGGACAAAGCAGTTCTTC. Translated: CASSPNSTRTKQFF.

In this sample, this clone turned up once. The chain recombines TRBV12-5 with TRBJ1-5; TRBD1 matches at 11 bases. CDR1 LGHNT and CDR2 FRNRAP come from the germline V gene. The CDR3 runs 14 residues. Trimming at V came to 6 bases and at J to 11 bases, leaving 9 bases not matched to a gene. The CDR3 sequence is CASGLGQGGEAQHF. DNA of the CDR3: TGTGCTAGTGGCCTGGGACAGGGGGGAGAGGCCCAGCATTTT.

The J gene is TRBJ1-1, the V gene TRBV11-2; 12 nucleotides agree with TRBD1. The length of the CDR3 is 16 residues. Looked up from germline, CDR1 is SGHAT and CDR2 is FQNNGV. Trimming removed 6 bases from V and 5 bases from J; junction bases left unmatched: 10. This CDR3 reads CASRTGQGARKTEAFF. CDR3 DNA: TGTGCCAGCAGGACGGGACAGGGGGCGAGGAAGACTGAAGCTTTCTTT.

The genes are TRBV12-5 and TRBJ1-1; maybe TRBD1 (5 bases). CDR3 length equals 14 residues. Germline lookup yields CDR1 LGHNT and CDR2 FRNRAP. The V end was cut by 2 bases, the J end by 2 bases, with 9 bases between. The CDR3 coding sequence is TGTGCTAGTGGTTTGCAGGGTTTAAACACTGAAGCTTTCTTT. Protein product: CASGLQGLNTEAFF.

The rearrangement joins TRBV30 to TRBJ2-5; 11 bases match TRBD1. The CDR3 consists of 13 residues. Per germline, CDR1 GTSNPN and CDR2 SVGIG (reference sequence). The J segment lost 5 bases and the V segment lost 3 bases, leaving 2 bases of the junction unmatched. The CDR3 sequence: CAWRDRGRETQYF. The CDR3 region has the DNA TGTGCCTGGAGGGACAGGGGGCGGGAGACCCAGTACTTC.

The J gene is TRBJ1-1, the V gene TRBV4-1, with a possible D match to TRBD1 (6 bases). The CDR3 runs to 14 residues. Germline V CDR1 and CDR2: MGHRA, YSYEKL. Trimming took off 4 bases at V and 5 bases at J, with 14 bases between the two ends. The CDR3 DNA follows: TGCGCCAGCAGCCCACAGGGCTTCACAACTGAAGCTTTCTTT. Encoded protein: CASSPQGFTTEAFF.

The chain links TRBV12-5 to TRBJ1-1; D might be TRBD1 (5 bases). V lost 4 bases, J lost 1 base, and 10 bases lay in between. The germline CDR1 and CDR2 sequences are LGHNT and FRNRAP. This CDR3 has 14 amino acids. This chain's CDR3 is CASGSGTANTEAFF. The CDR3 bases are TGTGCTAGTGGTTCAGGGACGGCGAACACTGAAGCTTTCTTT.

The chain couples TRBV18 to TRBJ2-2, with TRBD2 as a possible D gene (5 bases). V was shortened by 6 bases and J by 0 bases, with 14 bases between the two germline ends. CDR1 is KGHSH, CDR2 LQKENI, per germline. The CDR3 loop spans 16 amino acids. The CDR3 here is CASSINGGTNTGELFF. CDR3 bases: TGTGCCAGCTCCATTAACGGAGGAACGAACACCGGGGAGCTGTTTTTT.

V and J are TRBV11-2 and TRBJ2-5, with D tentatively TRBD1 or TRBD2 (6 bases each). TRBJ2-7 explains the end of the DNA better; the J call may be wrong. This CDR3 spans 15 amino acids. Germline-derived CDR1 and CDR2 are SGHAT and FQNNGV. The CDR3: CASSLGVGGNDEQYF. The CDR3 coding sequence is TGTGCCAGCAGCTTAGGGGTCGGGGGCAACGACGAGCAGTACTTC.

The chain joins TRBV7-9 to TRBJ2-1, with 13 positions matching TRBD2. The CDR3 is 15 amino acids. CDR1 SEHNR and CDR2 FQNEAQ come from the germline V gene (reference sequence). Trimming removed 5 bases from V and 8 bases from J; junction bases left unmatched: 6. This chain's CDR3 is CASSRTSGSKDEQFF. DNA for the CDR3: TGTGCCAGCAGCAGGACTAGCGGGAGTAAGGATGAGCAGTTCTTC.

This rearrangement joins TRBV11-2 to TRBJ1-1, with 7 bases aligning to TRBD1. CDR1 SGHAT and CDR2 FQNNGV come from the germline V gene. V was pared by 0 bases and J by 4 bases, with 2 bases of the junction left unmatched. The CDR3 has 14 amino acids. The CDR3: CASSLERTGTEAFF. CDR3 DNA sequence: TGTGCCAGCAGCTTAGAGAGGACAGGCACTGAAGCTTTCTTT.